One sample yielded the 5 T cell receptor beta chains listed below, sequenced in a study of Graves' ophthalmopathy and Graves' hyperthyroidism (dated by TCRdb to 2017 to 2018). The sample was run on an Illumina HiSeq 2000. For repertoire sequencing, the TCR beta CDR3 regions were amplified from RNA transcripts. The first round of RT-PCR was done with HTBI primers and the Qiagen OneStep RT-PCR kit, and was followed by a second round of multiplex PCR, then size selection and purification. TCRdb ran its own pipeline on the public reads, namely fastp trimming at Q25 and MiXCR clone calling, and kept in-frame beta chains. Each CDR3 protein appears once, grouped with its most common genes and DNA. This sample gives almost 750,000 distinct CDR3 sequences in total; 35% to 50% of them show up just once. The ten largest clones take up 44% of the sample. Material: peripheral blood. The receptors come from an adult man with Graves' ophthalmopathy.

The CDR3 sequence is CASSPRLAGRETQYF. The CDR3 DNA is TGTGCCAGCAGCCCTCGACTAGCGGGGCGAGAGACCCAGTACTTC. This chain joins TRBV14 and TRBJ2-5, with TRBD2 matching 11 bases. The CDR3 length is 15 residues. CDR1 and CDR2 from the germline V gene are SGHDN and FVKESK. After removal of 4 bases from V and 4 bases from J, the junction contained 5 bases not matched to a gene.

This clonotype was counted a single time. This chain uses TRBV9 with TRBJ1-4; 7 bases fit TRBD1. The germline CDR1 and CDR2 sequences are SGDLS and YYNGEE. The J segment lost 7 bases and the V segment lost 4 bases, leaving 10 bases of the junction unmatched. CDR3 length equals 15 residues. CDR3 protein: CASSQAGTEAEKLFF. The CDR3 DNA reads as TGTGCCAGCAGCCAAGCGGGGACAGAAGCTGAAAAACTGTTTTTT.

A single count supports this clonotype. This chain joins TRBV29-1 and TRBJ1-4; 7 nucleotides align to TRBD1. The germline V gene has CDR1 SQVTM and CDR2 ANQGSEA. V dropped 6 bases and J dropped 4; count of bases not matched to a gene: 5. The CDR3 has 13 amino acids. In DNA form, the CDR3 reads TGCAGCGTGGGGGGACAGCTTAATGAAAAACTGTTTTTT. Protein product: CSVGGQLNEKLFF. Together with reference TRBV29-1 and TRBJ1-4, the CDR3 gives the full variable domain: SAVISQKPSRDICQRGTSLTIQCQVDSQVTMMFWYRQQPGQSLTLIATANQGSEATYESGFVIDKFPISRPNLTFSTLTVSNMSPEDSSIYLCSVGGQLNEKLFFGSGTQLSVL.

V is TRBV29-1 and J is TRBJ2-7, with 9 bases matching TRBD2. J was trimmed by 5 bases and V by 2 bases; bases with no gene match: 1. Germline CDR1 and CDR2: SQVTM and ANQGSEA. CDR3 length equals 12 residues. This CDR3 reads CSVELAGHEQYF. CDR3 DNA: TGCAGCGTTGAACTAGCGGGACACGAGCAGTACTTC.

This clonotype was detected a few times. The rearrangement links TRBV12-3 or TRBV12-4 to TRBJ1-1; D gene uncertain. This CDR3 has 14 residues. V shed 3 bases and J shed 1 base, with 9 bases lying between them. The CDR3 is CASSFSPTNTEAFF. In DNA, the CDR3 is TGTGCCAGCAGTTTCTCCCCGACGAACACTGAAGCTTTCTTT.